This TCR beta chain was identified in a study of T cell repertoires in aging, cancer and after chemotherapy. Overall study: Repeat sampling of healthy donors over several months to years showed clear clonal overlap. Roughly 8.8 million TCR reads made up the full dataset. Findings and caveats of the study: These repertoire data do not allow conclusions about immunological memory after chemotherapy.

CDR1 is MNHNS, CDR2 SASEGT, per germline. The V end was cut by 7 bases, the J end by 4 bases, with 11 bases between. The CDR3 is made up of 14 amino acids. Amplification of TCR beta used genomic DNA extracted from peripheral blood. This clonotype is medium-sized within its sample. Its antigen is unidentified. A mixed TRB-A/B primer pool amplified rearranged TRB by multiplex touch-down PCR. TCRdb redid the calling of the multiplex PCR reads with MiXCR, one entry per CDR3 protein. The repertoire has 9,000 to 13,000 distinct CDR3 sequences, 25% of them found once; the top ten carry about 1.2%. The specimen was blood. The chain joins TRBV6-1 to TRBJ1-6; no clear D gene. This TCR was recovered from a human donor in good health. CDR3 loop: CASTEGRYNSPLHF. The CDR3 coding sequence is TGTGCCAGCACCGAGGGTCGGTATAATTCACCCCTCCACTTT.